The 14 T cell receptor beta chains listed next were all sequenced from one sample in a study of T cells in Graves' hyperthyroidism and ophthalmopathy. Regions amplified from RNA transcripts were the TCR beta CDR3 regions. Initially, a first-round RT-PCR of the TCR CDR3 employed the HTBI primer set. TCRdb processed the multiplex PCR reads anew with MiXCR; each CDR3 protein has one entry. Among a few hundred thousand distinct CDR3 sequences listed, about an eighth were seen once. Sequencing was performed on blood. These receptors were taken from a young woman with Graves' hyperthyroidism.

At least ten counts were recorded for this clonotype. The rearrangement links TRBV2 to TRBJ1-1, with TRBD1 matching 7 bases. This CDR3 region has 16 residues. CDR1 and CDR2 from the germline V gene are SNHLY and FYNNEI. With 7 bases clipped from V and 1 base from J, the junction kept 12 bases outside the gene matches. The CDR3 DNA reads as TGTGCCAGCACAAGGGCAGGGGGGAACTGGAACACTGAAGCTTTCTTT. Translating gives CASTRAGGNWNTEAFF. Full variable domain (outside the CDR3, taken from reference TRBV2 and TRBJ1-1): EPEVTQTPSHQVTQMGQEVILRCVPISNHLYFYWYRQILGQKVEFLVSFYNNEISEKSEIFDDQFSVERPDGSNFTLKIRSTKLEDSAMYFCASTRAGGNWNTEAFFGQGTRLTVV.

The chain uses TRBV12-3 or TRBV12-4 and TRBJ1-3; no firm D call. Trimming pared 7 bases from V and 2 bases from J, leaving 12 bases between. There are 14 residues in the CDR3. The CDR3 loop is CASTSAEAGNTIYF. The CDR3 DNA sequence: TGTGCCAGCACGAGTGCTGAGGCTGGAAACACCATATATTTT.

This clonotype showed up many times. The J gene is TRBJ2-3, the V gene TRBV20-1; D tentatively reads TRBD1 or TRBD2 (5 bases each). Deletions cut 7 bases from V and 4 bases from J, with 15 bases between. Germline CDR1 DFQATT, CDR2 SNEGSKA (reference sequence). The CDR3 consists of 13 residues. The CDR3, as DNA: TGCAGTGGTATGGCAGGGAGCGCAGATACGCAGTATTTT. It encodes CSGMAGSADTQYF.

This chain connects TRBV5-1 to TRBJ1-1, with D maybe TRBD1 (6 bases). The V gene lost 2 bases and the J gene lost 6 bases, with 20 bases spanning the gap. CDR1 and CDR2 (germline): SGHRS, YFSETQ. CDR3 size: 16 residues. This CDR3 reads CASSLGGGGSPSEAFF. The CDR3 DNA is TGCGCCAGCAGCTTAGGAGGGGGGGGCAGTCCCTCTGAAGCTTTCTTT.

The rearrangement uses TRBV20-1 and TRBJ1-1; D might be TRBD1 (6 bases). Germline-derived CDR1 and CDR2 are DFQATT and SNEGSKA (reference sequence). This CDR3 spans 14 amino acids. Trimming took 4 bases from V and 4 from J, leaving 16 bases between them. The CDR3 nucleotides read TGCAGTGCTAAGTTAGGGGGGGGAGGCACTGAAGCTTTCTTT. Amino acids: CSAKLGGGGTEAFF.

This clonotype was seen repeatedly, ten times or more. The CDR3 protein is CASSFGGDEYF. The CDR3 DNA follows: TGTGCCAGCAGCTTTGGAGGGGATGAGTACTTC. The V gene is TRBV11-2, the J gene TRBJ2-5; possible D gene TRBD2, 6 bases. The V gene lost 3 bases and the J gene lost 12 bases, with 11 bases spanning the gap. CDR1 is SGHAT and CDR2 is FQNNGV in the germline V gene. The CDR3 length is 11 residues.

This clonotype was found many times. The V call is TRBV10-3, the J call TRBJ2-7; weak D call: TRBD1 (5 bases). V was trimmed by 5 bases and J by 2 bases, leaving 13 bases between them. Per germline, CDR1 ENHRY and CDR2 SYGVKD. CDR3 length: 14 residues. For the CDR3, the DNA is TGTGCCATCAGTTTGACAGCTACGCCCTACGAGCAGTACTTC. Translation: CAISLTATPYEQYF.

There are many counts of this clonotype. The chain links TRBV6-1 to TRBJ2-7, with 11 bases aligning to TRBD2. Germline CDR1 is MNHNS and CDR2 is SASEGT. The CDR3 has 16 residues. V lost 5 bases and J lost 5; bases outside the gene matches: 11. The CDR3 sequence is CASSSLVAGGSHEQYF. CDR3 nucleotide sequence: TGTGCCAGCAGTTCCCTCGTAGCGGGAGGGAGCCACGAGCAGTACTTC.

This clonotype turned up a few times. A much larger clone lies one base from this, so it may be a read error. The chain employs TRBV11-2 and TRBJ2-5; the match to TRBD2 covers 10 bases. The CDR3 spans 16 residues. Germline assignment: CDR1 SGHAT and CDR2 FQNNGV. The CDR3 is CTSSRYSDSGRETQYF. The CDR3 coding sequence is TGTACCAGCAGCCGCTATTCAGATAGCGGGAGGGAGACCCAGTACTTC.

This clonotype was observed at least ten times. The gene calls are TRBV7-2 and TRBJ2-7; D might be TRBD1 (6 bases). With 0 bases removed from V and 4 bases from J, the gap between germline ends came to 16 bases. The CDR3 runs to 16 residues. Per germline, CDR1 SGHTA and CDR2 FQGNSA. The chain's CDR3 is CASSLADPGDGYEQYF. CDR3 nucleotides: TGTGCCAGCAGCTTAGCCGACCCAGGGGACGGGTACGAGCAGTACTTC.

The sample holds many counts of this clonotype. The DNA of the CDR3 is TGTGCCAGCAGACCCCGTTCGCCGGGGGACACCGTGGAGCAGTACTTC. Its protein is CASRPRSPGDTVEQYF. The chain combines TRBV6-2 or TRBV6-3 with TRBJ2-7; D tentatively reads TRBD1 or TRBD2 (6 bases each). The CDR3 is 16 residues long. V gave up 6 bases and J gave up 7 bases, with 25 bases separating them. Germline V gives CDR1 MNHEY, CDR2 SVGEGT.

The genes are TRBV27 and TRBJ2-4, with 11 bases lining up with TRBD2. Germline CDR1 is MNHEY and CDR2 is SMNVEV (reference sequence). J was trimmed by 1 base and V by 3 bases; bases with no gene match: 17. This CDR3 contains 21 residues. In nucleotides, the CDR3 is TGTGCCAGCAGTTTGAGCTGGGGGCTAGCGGGAGGCCCTCTGGCCAAAAACATTCAGTACTTC. Its translation is CASSLSWGLAGGPLAKNIQYF.

This clonotype was seen a handful of times. J is TRBJ2-7 and V is TRBV6-4, with 9 bases that match TRBD2. J was trimmed by 0 bases and V by 7 bases; bases with no gene match: 19. Germline V gives CDR1 MRHNA, CDR2 SNTAGT. There are 19 residues in the CDR3. CDR3 loop: CASIPPRGKTSGPSYEQYF. The DNA of the CDR3 is TGTGCCAGCATCCCTCCGAGGGGTAAAACTAGCGGGCCCTCCTACGAGCAGTACTTC.

To note about this clonotype: One end of the junction does not line up with germline, which may come from a read error. The chain links TRBV19 to TRBJ2-1; 10 bases fit TRBD2. The CDR3 length is 14 residues. The germline V gene has CDR1 LNHDA and CDR2 SQIVND (reference sequence). DNA for the CDR3: TGTGCCAGTAGTATTCCCGGGACTAGCGCCCGGCAGCTCTTC. Protein sequence: CASSIPGTSARQLF.